This T cell receptor (beta chain) was recovered during a study of shared clonotypes between healthy human individuals. Every contributor of samples was a Caucasian grown-up residing in Nashville, Tennessee. Germline CDR1 is SGHDT and CDR2 is YYEEEE. V dropped 2 bases and J dropped 3; count of bases not matched to a gene: 7. There are 16 residues in the CDR3. TCRdb's table, derived via immunoSEQ multiplex PCR, lists solely in-frame clones and lacks some. Among about a million clones, about 80% were seen once, and the ten largest hold approximately 0.95%. Sequencing was done on a sample of memory CD4+ T cells from PBMCs. As to subset: CD45RA-negative fraction. The receptor was isolated from a young man in good health. Some clones in this sample may be carry-over from other donors' samples. V gene TRBV5-6 combines with J gene TRBJ2-1; 8 nucleotides agree with TRBD2. DNA for the CDR3: TGTGCCAGCAGCTTATCAGCGGGAGCCCGCTACAATGAGCAGTTCTTC. Protein: CASSLSAGARYNEQFF.